This T cell receptor beta chain was profiled in a study of T cell repertoires in cytomegalovirus infection. Study overall: Well-studied HLA-B-restricted epitopes and recently identified HLA-C-restricted epitopes of CMV were both used in the study. In public TCR beta signatures, there were indications of both CMV infection and matching HLA type.

Notes on this clonotype: Its antigen is as yet unknown.

From the reads, TCRdb called clonotypes with MiXCR, one entry per CDR3 protein. The sample holds about 900,000 distinct CDR3 sequences, under 40% seen once. The V gene lost 3 bases and the J gene lost 8 bases, with 13 bases spanning the gap. Germline CDR1 is SEHNR and CDR2 is FQNEAQ (reference sequence). CDR3 size: 13 residues. This sequence joins TRBV7-9 and TRBJ1-2, with a possible D match to TRBD1 (6 bases). The source of this sequence is a human donor in good health (CMV status not recorded). Some clones in this sample may be carry-over from other donors' samples. This sample comprised cultured CD8+ T cells from PBMCs, obtained from culture after CMV antigen stimulation. The CDR3 nucleotides read TGTGCCAGCAGCTTGGGGACACAAAGGGGCTACACCTTC. This sequence encodes CASSLGTQRGYTF.